What follows is one T cell receptor (beta chain) and its context. The data belong to a study of naive and memory T cell subsets. The beta constant-region primer was an equimolar mix of two oligonucleotides covering TRBC1 and TRBC2. TCRdb re-called the UMI-ligation and nested PCR reads through MiXCR, storing one row per CDR3 protein. The table records 37,000 or so distinct CDR3 sequences, roughly 13% of them present only once. Germline CDR1 SGHAT, CDR2 FQNNGV. Trimming removed 3 bases at V and 14 bases at J, with 17 bases between. This CDR3 is 13 amino acids long. This TCR derives from a human donor in good health. The chain carries TRBV11-2 and TRBJ2-1, with D tentatively TRBD2 (5 bases). The sample consisted of effector memory CD4+ T cells from blood. Subset noted: effector memory, CD45RA- CD27-. Here the CDR3 DNA reads TGTGCCAGCAGCTTCATAACTAGACAAACCAAGTTCTTC. This codes for CASSFITRQTKFF.